The 8 T cell receptor beta chains below were found in one sample sequenced in a study of memory CD4+ T cells and cytomegalovirus serostatus. TCRdb's table, derived via immunoSEQ multiplex PCR, lists solely in-frame clones and lacks some. This sample has about 75,000 clones, with around 78% found just once. Single viable CD3+CD4+CD8-CD45RO+ cells were sorted as the memory CD4+ T cells. The sequencing input was memory CD4+ T cells from blood. The receptors were gathered from an adult in good health and CMV-seropositive.

This chain links TRBV19 with TRBJ2-3, with a tentative D call TRBD1 (5 bases). CDR3 length equals 13 residues. Germline CDR1 reads LNHDA; CDR2 reads SQIVND (reference sequence). Between the trimmed V and J ends, which lost 6 bases and 4 bases, there was a span of 11 bases. The CDR3 here is CASRQQGADTQYF. CDR3 DNA: TGTGCCAGTAGGCAGCAGGGCGCAGATACGCAGTATTTT.

CDR3 sequence reads: CAWSGRGDYGYTF. CDR3 bases: TGTGCCTGGAGTGGCAGGGGGGACTATGGCTACACCTTC. This chain joins TRBV30 and TRBJ1-2, with 7 nucleotides matching TRBD1. There are 13 residues in the CDR3. From germline, CDR1 is GTSNPN and CDR2 SVGIG (reference sequence). The J segment lost 3 bases and the V segment lost 1 base, leaving 2 bases of the junction unmatched.

The chain couples TRBV7-9 to TRBJ1-2; tentatively, D is TRBD1 (5 bases). The CDR3 extends over 13 amino acids. The V end lost 5 bases, the J end lost 6 bases, and 13 bases lay between the germline ends. Germline CDR1 SEHNR, CDR2 FQNEAQ (reference sequence). The DNA for the CDR3 is TGTGCCAGCAGCGTCATAACAGGAAATGGCTACACCTTC. It codes for CASSVITGNGYTF.

The gene calls are TRBV2 and TRBJ2-1; 7 positions match TRBD1. The V gene's germline CDR1 is SNHLY and CDR2 FYNNEI. This CDR3 comprises 15 residues. The junction had 6 bases not matched to a gene; V was cut back by 7 bases and J by 0 bases. The CDR3 is CASTRTGLSYNEQFF. Written as DNA, the CDR3 is TGTGCCAGCACCCGGACAGGCCTCTCCTACAATGAGCAGTTCTTC.

CDR3 nucleotide sequence: TGCGCCAGCAGCGACAGGGATCGTGGCTACACCTTC. The encoded protein is CASSDRDRGYTF. The chain recombines TRBV4-3 with TRBJ1-2, with TRBD1 matching 7 bases. V shed 5 bases and J 7 bases; nucleotides not matched to a gene: 4. The length of the CDR3 is 12 residues. Per the germline V gene, CDR1 is LGHNA and CDR2 is YSLEER.

V gene TRBV5-1 combines with J gene TRBJ2-2, with 11 bases matching TRBD2. J was trimmed by 5 bases and V by 3 bases; bases with no gene match: 9. The CDR3 totals 17 residues. Germline assignment: CDR1 SGHRS and CDR2 YFSETQ. CDR3 in amino acids: CASSSALAGVETGELFF. Here the CDR3 DNA reads TGCGCCAGCAGCTCGGCACTAGCGGGAGTAGAAACCGGGGAGCTGTTTTTT. Looking up the rest from reference TRBV5-1 and TRBJ2-2 gives the full variable domain: KAGVTQTPRYLIKTRGQQVTLSCSPISGHRSVSWYQQTPGQGLQFLFEYFSETQRNKGNFPGRFSGRQFSNSRSEMNVSTLELGDSALYLCASSSALAGVETGELFFGEGSRLTVL.

Note on this clone: This CDR3 is also generated by other DNA sequences in the sample. V is TRBV6-6 and J is TRBJ1-6; no definite D call. CDR3 size: 14 residues. Germline V gene lookup returns CDR1 MNHNY and CDR2 SVGAGI (reference sequence). Trimming removed 3 bases at V and 10 bases at J, with 13 bases between. The CDR3 reads CASSYSIGISPLHF. The CDR3, as DNA: TGTGCCAGCAGTTATTCGATAGGGATATCACCCCTCCACTTT.

This clone has a handful of counts. Within the sample, other DNA sequences also encode this same CDR3. The chain employs TRBV6-5 and TRBJ1-1; no definite D call. This CDR3 has 13 amino acids. Trimming took 0 bases from V and 1 from J, leaving 3 bases between them. The germline V gene encodes CDR1 MNHEY and CDR2 SVGAGI. CDR3 residues: CASSYSRNTEAFF. CDR3 nucleotides: TGTGCCAGCAGTTACTCAAGGAACACTGAAGCTTTCTTT.